Below, 8 T cell receptor beta chains from the same sample are listed, as sequenced in a study of glioma-infiltrating T cells after dendritic cell vaccination. Clones were sequenced by immunoSEQ multiplex PCR, and TCRdb holds only the in-frame ones, with some missing. The sample includes roughly 60,000 clones, around 86% seen only once; the top ten take around 10%. Time point denoted: after dendritic cell vaccination, including at tumor progression/relapse. The sequences come from blood, collected after dendritic cell vaccination. These receptors all stem from a human donor with glioblastoma.

The rearrangement uses TRBV19 and TRBJ2-1; perhaps TRBD1 as D (5 bases). CDR1 is LNHDA, CDR2 SQIVND, per germline (reference sequence). CDR3 length: 14 residues. V was pared by 3 bases and J by 7 bases, with 13 bases between. The CDR3 DNA sequence: TGTGCCAGTAGTATTGGTAGGGGTCCGAATGAGCAGTTCTTC. It translates to CASSIGRGPNEQFF.

The chain combines TRBV5-4 with TRBJ2-7; 9 bases map to TRBD2. The CDR3 covers 14 residues. CDR1 and CDR2 (germline): SGHNT, YYREEE (reference sequence). With V trimmed by 7 bases and J by 2 bases, 7 bases remained unmatched. The CDR3 region has the DNA TGTGCCAGCGCTCCAGCGGGAGGTCCCTACGAGCAGTACTTC. This encodes CASAPAGGPYEQYF.

The chain carries TRBV28 and TRBJ2-3, with 9 bases matching TRBD2. Germline lookup yields CDR1 MDHEN and CDR2 SYDVKM. Unmatched junction bases numbered 10, after V lost 6 bases and J lost 0 bases. The CDR3 sequence is 17 residues long. The CDR3 DNA reads as TGTGCCAGCAGAAATAGCGGGAGCCAACCTAGCACAGATACGCAGTATTTT. This gives the protein CASRNSGSQPSTDTQYF.

V gene TRBV5-4 combines with J gene TRBJ2-7, with 9 bases identical to TRBD2. This CDR3 spans 19 amino acids. The germline V gene has CDR1 SGHNT and CDR2 YYREEE (reference sequence). The V segment lost 5 bases and the J segment 0 bases; nucleotides outside the gene matches: 18. CDR3 in amino acids: CASSSRRLAGTVRSYEQYF. The CDR3, as DNA: TGTGCCAGCAGTTCGCGGCGCCTAGCGGGGACCGTTCGCTCCTACGAGCAGTACTTC.

The chain carries TRBV7-6 and TRBJ1-5; TRBD1 matches 8 bases. After removal of 1 base from V and 7 bases from J, the junction contained 9 bases not matched to a gene. CDR1 is SGHVS, CDR2 FNYEAQ, per germline. The CDR3 runs to 16 residues. The CDR3 is CASSLGAGGIGQPQHF. The CDR3 DNA reads TGTGCCAGCAGCTTAGGTGCAGGGGGCATAGGGCAGCCCCAGCATTTT.

The chain links TRBV19 to TRBJ2-7; 9 nucleotides line up with TRBD1. CDR3 length equals 14 residues. The trim removed 6 bases at V and 5 bases at J, leaving 8 bases unmatched. Germline CDR1 is LNHDA and CDR2 is SQIVND (reference sequence). The CDR3 is CASRVGTGFDEQYF. CDR3 DNA: TGTGCCAGTAGAGTCGGGACAGGGTTCGACGAGCAGTACTTC.

The V call is TRBV5-1, the J call TRBJ1-4, with 7 bases matching TRBD1. The CDR3 spans 16 residues. The V and J ends lost 1 base and 1 base, in that order; junction bases with no gene match: 4. CDR1 and CDR2 (germline): SGHRS, YFSETQ. The CDR3 reads CASSLPRTGTNEKLFF. In DNA, the CDR3 is TGCGCCAGCAGCTTGCCCCGGACAGGAACTAATGAAAAACTGTTTTTT.

This clone was found once. The gene calls are TRBV7-2 and TRBJ1-2; 11 bases line up with TRBD1. This CDR3 contains 16 residues. Per the germline V gene, CDR1 is SGHTA and CDR2 is FQGNSA. The V gene end was trimmed by 5 bases and the J gene end by 4 bases; junction bases not matched to a gene: 9. The CDR3 protein is CASSPRTGGASYGYTF. CDR3 sequence (DNA): TGTGCCAGCAGCCCCCGGACAGGGGGCGCAAGCTATGGCTACACCTTC.